This T cell receptor (beta chain) was identified in a study of glioma-infiltrating T cells after dendritic cell vaccination. This CDR3 contains 14 residues. CDR1 and CDR2 (germline): MNHNY, SVGAGI (reference sequence). V lost 1 base and J lost 6, with 9 bases in between. The data were produced by immunoSEQ multiplex PCR, yet TCRdb's version contains in-frame clones alone and is incomplete. The sample records tens of thousands of clones, roughly 82% being singletons. This clone occurred a few times. The sample was blood, taken before dendritic cell vaccination. This TCR was recovered from a human donor with glioblastoma. The rearrangement links TRBV6-6 to TRBJ1-4; a weak D match, TRBD1 (5 bases). The CDR3 loop reads CASSYLGGDEKLFF. The DNA for the CDR3 is TGTGCCAGCAGTTACTTGGGGGGGGATGAAAAACTGTTTTTT.